Listed below are T cell receptor beta chains from one sample, sequenced in a study of yellow fever vaccine responses in identical twins. Each CDR3 protein is one row after TCRdb ran MiXCR on the RT-PCR reads. The repertoire holds 13,000 or so distinct CDR3 sequences, with approximately 84% as singletons. Specimen: T cells from blood (PBMCs), unsorted or a sorted subset (not recorded which), collected before or after yellow fever vaccination (not recorded which). The receptors shown here come from a woman between 18 and 30 years old who received the yellow fever vaccine. Both conserved end residues are part of each CDR3. Fields, in order: D gene, V gene, clone size, J gene, CDR3 DNA, CDR3 protein. A D gene is named only where the DNA matches it firmly. Size tells how often a clone was seen (once, few, many) or the class of an expanded clone, and some rows leave it out.

d_gene: TRBD2; v_gene: TRBV14; abundance: -; j_gene: TRBJ2-1; CDR3nt: TGTGCCAGCAGCCAGGAAAGCGGGGGGGCCTACAATGAGCAGTTCTTC; CDR3aa: CASSQESGGAYNEQFF
d_gene: TRBD1; v_gene: TRBV4-2; abundance: -; j_gene: TRBJ1-1; CDR3nt: TGTGCCAGCAGCAGAAAACCGGGACAGGGGCTAATCCAAAAGAACACTGAAGCTTTCTTT; CDR3aa: CASSRKPGQGLIQKNTEAFF
d_gene: -; v_gene: TRBV18; abundance: -; j_gene: TRBJ2-7; CDR3nt: TGTGCCAGCTCACCGGCTCCCGCGGGACTCACCTACGAGCAGTACTTC; CDR3aa: CASSPAPAGLTYEQYF
d_gene: TRBD2; v_gene: TRBV5-1; abundance: -; j_gene: TRBJ2-1; CDR3nt: TGCGCCAGCAGCTTGTCTCGGGAGGGCATGTTCTTC; CDR3aa: CASSLSREGMFF
d_gene: -; v_gene: TRBV7-2; abundance: -; j_gene: TRBJ1-3; CDR3nt: TGTGCCAGCAGCTCCCTGGACTCTGGAAACACCATATATTTT; CDR3aa: CASSSLDSGNTIYF
d_gene: TRBD2; v_gene: TRBV29-1; abundance: -; j_gene: TRBJ2-7; CDR3nt: TGCAGCGTTGAAAGCGTCCAGCGGGAGGGTCCCTACTACGAGCAGTACTTC; CDR3aa: CSVESVQREGPYYEQYF
d_gene: -; v_gene: TRBV18; abundance: -; j_gene: TRBJ2-7; CDR3nt: TGTGCCAGCTCAGCGACGGACGGCTCCTACGAGCAGTACTTC; CDR3aa: CASSATDGSYEQYF
d_gene: -; v_gene: TRBV10-3; abundance: -; j_gene: TRBJ2-7; CDR3nt: TGTGCCATCAGTGGTAGCGGTAGCTCCTACGAGCAGTACTTC; CDR3aa: CAISGSGSSYEQYF
d_gene: TRBD1; v_gene: TRBV3-1; abundance: few; j_gene: TRBJ2-7; CDR3nt: TGTGCCAGCAGCCAAGGCCGGGACAGGGGCACCTACGAGCAGTACTTC; CDR3aa: CASSQGRDRGTYEQYF
d_gene: -; v_gene: TRBV11-3; abundance: -; j_gene: TRBJ1-1; CDR3nt: TGTGCCAGCAGCTTAGGACCGGGCCAGAACACTGAAGCTTTCTTT; CDR3aa: CASSLGPGQNTEAFF
d_gene: TRBD1; v_gene: TRBV5-1; abundance: -; j_gene: TRBJ2-7; CDR3nt: TGCGCCAGCAGCAACACAAGGACAGGCGGCACCTACGAGCAGTACTTC; CDR3aa: CASSNTRTGGTYEQYF
d_gene: -; v_gene: TRBV29-1; abundance: -; j_gene: TRBJ2-5; CDR3nt: TGCAGCGTTGATCCTGCCATAGAGACCCAGTACTTC; CDR3aa: CSVDPAIETQYF
d_gene: TRBD2; v_gene: TRBV11-3; abundance: -; j_gene: TRBJ2-1; CDR3nt: TGTGCCAGCAGCACCATCGGACTAGCGTTCGATGAGCAGTTCTTC; CDR3aa: CASSTIGLAFDEQFF
d_gene: -; v_gene: TRBV11-3; abundance: -; j_gene: TRBJ2-1; CDR3nt: TGTGCCAGCAGCCCAACCAAACGGCAGGGACCCCGTGAGCAGTTCTTC; CDR3aa: CASSPTKRQGPREQFF
d_gene: -; v_gene: TRBV18; abundance: -; j_gene: TRBJ2-3; CDR3nt: TGTGCCAGCTCACGTCTAGGGGACCCAGCAATCAATACGCAGTATTTT; CDR3aa: CASSRLGDPAINTQYF
d_gene: TRBD2; v_gene: TRBV7-9; abundance: -; j_gene: TRBJ2-7; CDR3nt: TGTGCCAGCAGCCCTCGTGGTCTAGCGGGAGGGAACGAGCAGTACTTC; CDR3aa: CASSPRGLAGGNEQYF
d_gene: TRBD1; v_gene: TRBV12-3/TRBV12-4; abundance: -; j_gene: TRBJ2-7; CDR3nt: TGTGCCAGCAGCCCCGGGACAGGCTCCTACGAGCAGTACTTC; CDR3aa: CASSPGTGSYEQYF
d_gene: TRBD1; v_gene: TRBV5-4; abundance: -; j_gene: TRBJ2-1; CDR3nt: TGTGCCAGCAGTCGGGACAGGGGCAGGGAGTTCTTC; CDR3aa: CASSRDRGREFF
d_gene: -; v_gene: TRBV12-5; abundance: -; j_gene: TRBJ2-7; CDR3nt: TGTGCTAGTGGCCCGGGACAATCCTACGAGCAGTACTTC; CDR3aa: CASGPGQSYEQYF
d_gene: -; v_gene: TRBV7-2; abundance: -; j_gene: TRBJ2-5; CDR3nt: TGTGCCAGCAGCTTAATGGGGGGACTCGGGAAAGAGACCCAGTACTTC; CDR3aa: CASSLMGGLGKETQYF
d_gene: -; v_gene: TRBV6-2/TRBV6-3; abundance: -; j_gene: TRBJ1-5; CDR3nt: TGTGCCAGCAGTCTACAGGAAAATCAGCCCCAGCATTTT; CDR3aa: CASSLQENQPQHF
d_gene: -; v_gene: TRBV21-1; abundance: few; j_gene: TRBJ2-5; CDR3nt: TGTGCCAGCACCGAAAGCAAGGGGGTCGAGACCCAGTACTTC; CDR3aa: CASTESKGVETQYF
d_gene: -; v_gene: TRBV29-1; abundance: -; j_gene: TRBJ2-7; CDR3nt: TGCAGCGCCTCCCCGGTCCACTCCTACGAGCAGTACTTC; CDR3aa: CSASPVHSYEQYF
d_gene: -; v_gene: TRBV20-1; abundance: -; j_gene: TRBJ2-7; CDR3nt: TGCAGTGCTAGCAGGGGCGGGGGTGAGGCCGAGCAGTACTTC; CDR3aa: CSASRGGGEAEQYF
d_gene: -; v_gene: TRBV6-4; abundance: -; j_gene: TRBJ1-1; CDR3nt: TGTGCCAGCAGTGACCGCCCGTCAGGAAAGAACACTGAAGCTTTCTTT; CDR3aa: CASSDRPSGKNTEAFF
d_gene: -; v_gene: TRBV7-6; abundance: once; j_gene: TRBJ1-1; CDR3nt: TGTGCCAGCAGCTTAGGAACGGACACTGAAGCTTTCTTT; CDR3aa: CASSLGTDTEAFF
d_gene: TRBD1; v_gene: TRBV19; abundance: -; j_gene: TRBJ2-7; CDR3nt: TGTGCCAGTAGTATAGAACAGGGGGCCTCCTACGAGCAGTACTTC; CDR3aa: CASSIEQGASYEQYF